These T cell receptor beta chains were read from a single sample in a study of OX40 agonist ivuxolimab in advanced cancers. Assay: immunoSEQ multiplex PCR; the TCRdb copy retains only in-frame clones and omits some. Here the sample spans 100,000 or so clones, about 80% being singletons. Sequenced here: CD4+ or CD8+ T cells sorted from blood, sampled in a trial of the OX40 agonist ivuxolimab. Receptor source: an adult with an advanced solid tumor such as melanoma, head and neck, liver or kidney cancer. The CDR3 runs from the conserved cysteine through the conserved F or W. Each record gives: D gene, J gene, clone size, V gene, CDR3 protein, CDR3 DNA. A D gene is named only where the DNA matches it firmly. For some rows the clone size is stated as once, few or many, or as a class when expanded; others skip it.

D: .; J: TRBJ1-1; size: .; V: TRBV10-3; CDR3: CAISEVQGLNTEAFF; DNA: TGTGCCATCAGTGAGGTACAGGGACTGAACACTGAAGCTTTCTTT
D: .; J: TRBJ2-7; size: .; V: TRBV6-1; CDR3: CASGLEGYEQYF; DNA: TGTGCCAGCGGCCTGGAGGGGTACGAGCAGTACTTC
D: TRBD1; J: TRBJ2-1; size: .; V: TRBV29-1; CDR3: CSVEVVGDSIYNEQFF; DNA: TGCAGCGTTGAGGTTGTTGGGGACAGCATCTACAATGAGCAGTTCTTC
D: TRBD1; J: TRBJ2-3; size: few; V: TRBV7-8; CDR3: CATGQGSTDTQYF; DNA: TGTGCCACGGGACAGGGAAGCACAGATACGCAGTATTTT
D: .; J: TRBJ2-2; size: few; V: TRBV11-2; CDR3: CASSLGGSLLGPGELFF; DNA: TGTGCCAGCAGCTTGGGGGGATCCTTACTTGGTCCCGGGGAGCTGTTTTTT
D: .; J: TRBJ1-1; size: .; V: TRBV6-5; CDR3: CASRPTQTEAFF; DNA: TGTGCCAGCAGGCCGACACAAACTGAAGCTTTCTTT
D: .; J: TRBJ2-7; size: .; V: TRBV6-5; CDR3: CASSKEGGQYF; DNA: TGTGCCAGCAGTAAAGAGGGTGGGCAGTACTTC
D: .; J: TRBJ1-3; size: .; V: TRBV9; CDR3: CASSVTGLGNTIYF; DNA: TGTGCCAGCAGCGTTACGGGGCTTGGAAACACCATATATTTT
D: .; J: TRBJ2-7; size: .; V: TRBV7-9; CDR3: CASSLAAQPREQYF; DNA: TGTGCCAGCAGCTTAGCAGCCCAGCCCCGCGAGCAGTACTTC
D: TRBD1; J: TRBJ1-3; size: .; V: TRBV7-2; CDR3: CASSLETGGGNTIYF; DNA: TGTGCCAGCAGCTTAGAGACAGGGGGAGGAAACACCATATATTTT
D: .; J: TRBJ2-7; size: .; V: TRBV4-3; CDR3: CASSQDSESGHPASEQYF; DNA: TGCGCCAGCAGCCAAGATTCTGAGTCGGGCCACCCAGCCAGCGAGCAGTACTTC
D: .; J: TRBJ1-2; size: .; V: TRBV5-6; CDR3: CASSFSLGIGYGYTF; DNA: TGTGCCAGCAGCTTTTCCCTAGGGATAGGCTATGGCTACACCTTC
D: .; J: TRBJ1-2; size: once; V: TRBV11-2; CDR3: CASSSSGGSGYGYTF; DNA: TGTGCCAGCAGCTCCTCCGGGGGCAGTGGCTATGGCTACACCTTC
D: .; J: TRBJ1-3; size: .; V: TRBV11-1; CDR3: CASSRTPSNSGNTIYF; DNA: TGTGCCAGCAGCCGAACCCCGAGCAACTCTGGAAACACCATATATTTT
D: .; J: TRBJ2-7; size: .; V: TRBV5-1; CDR3: CASSLAGTATYEQYF; DNA: TGCGCCAGCAGCTTAGCCGGGACTGCTACCTACGAGCAGTACTTC
D: TRBD2; J: TRBJ2-7; size: .; V: TRBV7-9; CDR3: CASSLGGLAGGEQYF; DNA: TGTGCCAGCAGCTTAGGAGGACTAGCGGGAGGCGAGCAGTACTTC
D: .; J: TRBJ1-4; size: few; V: TRBV21-1; CDR3: CASSERQSNNEKLFF; DNA: TGTGCCAGCAGCGAACGACAGAGTAATAATGAAAAACTGTTTTTT